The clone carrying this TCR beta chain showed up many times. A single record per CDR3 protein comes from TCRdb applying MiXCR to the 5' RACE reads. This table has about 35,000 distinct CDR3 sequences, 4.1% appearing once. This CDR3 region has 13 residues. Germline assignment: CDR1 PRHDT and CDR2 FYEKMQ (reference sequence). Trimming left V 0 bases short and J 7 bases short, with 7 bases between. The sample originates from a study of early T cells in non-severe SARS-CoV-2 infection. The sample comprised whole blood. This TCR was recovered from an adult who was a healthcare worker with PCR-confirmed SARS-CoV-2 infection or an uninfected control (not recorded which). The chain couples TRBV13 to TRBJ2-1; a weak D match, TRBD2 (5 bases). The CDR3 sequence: CASSLGRGNEQFF. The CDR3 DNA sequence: TGTGCCAGCAGCTTAGGCCGAGGGAATGAGCAGTTCTTC.